Below are 27 T cell receptor beta chains sequenced from a single sample in a study of blood T cell repertoires in COVID-19. The method was immunoSEQ multiplex PCR; TCRdb's version includes in-frame clones alone and lacks a portion of them. The data hold hundreds of thousands of clones, with 85% to 90% observed a single time. The material sequenced was PBMCs or T cells enriched from blood (not recorded which). The receptors come from a man aged 45-65 years who had been exposed to COVID-19.

J is TRBJ1-3 and V is TRBV5-1; no clear D gene. In germline, CDR1 is SGHRS, CDR2 YFSETQ. The CDR3 runs to 15 residues. V lost 4 bases and J 0 bases, leaving 11 bases between the germline ends. The CDR3 spells CASSPGLSSGNTIYF. As DNA, the CDR3 is TGCGCCAGCAGCCCCGGACTGTCCTCTGGAAACACCATATATTTT.

The V gene is TRBV27, the J gene TRBJ2-1, with 12 bases matching TRBD2. Trimming cost V 5 bases and J 4 bases; bases outside gene matches: 3. The CDR3 totals 15 residues. Germline V gene data show CDR1 as MNHEY and CDR2 as SMNVEV (reference sequence). The CDR3 sequence: CASSPLAGGYNEQFF. DNA of the CDR3: TGTGCCAGCAGTCCACTAGCGGGAGGTTACAATGAGCAGTTCTTC.

The rearrangement uses TRBV28 and TRBJ1-1; D gene ambiguous. Germline CDR1 reads MDHEN; CDR2 reads SYDVKM. The ends were cut back, 8 bases at V and 6 bases at J, with 13 bases in the middle. The CDR3 is 12 residues long. For the CDR3, the DNA is TGTGCCAGCCTCCGGGGTCTATCTGAAGCTTTCTTT. Protein product: CASLRGLSEAFF.

The V call is TRBV28, the J call TRBJ1-3, with D possibly being TRBD1 (6 bases). V lost 6 bases and J lost 0, with 12 bases in between. In germline, CDR1 is MDHEN, CDR2 SYDVKM. The CDR3 has 15 residues. CDR3 sequence (DNA): TGTGCCAGCAGACCACAGGGTGCCTCTGGAAACACCATATATTTT. Translated: CASRPQGASGNTIYF.

The J gene is TRBJ1-2, the V gene TRBV10-3, with D unresolved. Germline loops: CDR1 ENHRY, CDR2 SYGVKD. The CDR3 sequence is 13 residues long. Trimming cost V 0 bases and J 8 bases, with 10 bases left between them. CDR3 protein: CAISESGARGYTF. The DNA for the CDR3 is TGTGCCATCAGTGAGTCGGGAGCTCGCGGCTACACCTTC.

The V call is TRBV7-2, the J call TRBJ1-5; no definite D call. CDR1 SGHTA and CDR2 FQGNSA come from the germline V gene. CDR3 length: 14 amino acids. V was cut by 1 base and J by 7 bases, with 11 bases left in between. The CDR3 DNA is TGTGCCAGCAGCTTAGGGAGGGTAGGACAGCCCCAGCATTTT. Its protein is CASSLGRVGQPQHF.

The chain has TRBV3-1 (or the pseudogene TRBV3-2) and TRBJ1-2, with D possibly being TRBD1 (6 bases). From germline, CDR1 is LGHDT and CDR2 YNNKEL (reference sequence). The germline V and J ends were trimmed by 3 bases and 8 bases, with 13 bases remaining between them. CDR3 size: 13 residues. The CDR3 protein is CASSQGGALGYTF. The CDR3 coding sequence is TGTGCCAGCAGCCAGGGGGGGGCGCTGGGCTACACCTTC.

This clone has only a few counts. V usage is TRBV10-3 and J usage is TRBJ1-1; D is perhaps TRBD1 (6 bases). Deletions cut 5 bases from V and 1 base from J, with 11 bases between. CDR3 length equals 14 residues. CDR1 and CDR2 from the germline V gene are ENHRY and SYGVKD. This chain's CDR3 is CAISPQQGNTEAFF. The CDR3 region has the DNA TGTGCCATCAGTCCCCAACAGGGGAACACTGAAGCTTTCTTT.

The rearrangement links TRBV10-3 to TRBJ2-5; the D is unclear. The CDR3 loop spans 14 amino acids. CDR1 is ENHRY, CDR2 SYGVKD, per germline. V shed 7 bases and J shed 0 bases, with 12 bases lying between them. For the CDR3, the DNA is TGTGCCATCAAAACCGAGGAGTACCAAGAGACCCAGTACTTC. Translating it yields CAIKTEEYQETQYF.

This sequence joins TRBV18 and TRBJ2-2; D not resolved. The V gene's germline CDR1 is KGHSH and CDR2 LQKENI. CDR3 length: 16 amino acids. Trimming stripped 1 base from V and 1 base from J, with 10 bases between. The CDR3 region is CASSPLAVMNTGELFF. In nucleotides, the CDR3 is TGTGCCAGCTCACCACTCGCAGTTATGAACACCGGGGAGCTGTTTTTT.

The chain joins TRBV5-1 to TRBJ2-3, with D tentatively TRBD2 (6 bases). Germline V gene data show CDR1 as SGHRS and CDR2 as YFSETQ. The CDR3 loop spans 14 amino acids. Trimming removed 4 bases from V and 4 bases from J, with 13 bases in between. CDR3 nucleotides: TGCGCCAGCAGCGAAATACTAGCTTCAGATACGCAGTATTTT. Translated: CASSEILASDTQYF.

The chain couples TRBV6-5 to TRBJ2-5; possible D gene TRBD1, 6 bases. CDR3 length: 11 residues. The V and J ends lost 7 bases and 4 bases respectively, with 7 bases between them. Per germline, CDR1 MNHEY and CDR2 SVGAGI. The DNA for the CDR3 is TGTGCCAGCATCAGGGGAGAGACCCAGTACTTC. Encoded protein: CASIRGETQYF.

The genes are TRBV7-2 and TRBJ2-7, with 7 bases aligning to TRBD2. Trimming at V came to 1 base and at J to 4 bases, leaving 4 bases not matched to a gene. This CDR3 is 14 amino acids long. Germline V gene lookup returns CDR1 SGHTA and CDR2 FQGNSA. CDR3 sequence: CASSLVGGGYEQYF. The CDR3 nucleotides read TGTGCCAGCAGCTTAGTGGGGGGGGGTTACGAGCAGTACTTC.

This clone was seen a few times. This sample includes further DNA sequences coding for the same CDR3. The rearrangement links TRBV9 to TRBJ1-2; D unresolved. V lost 3 bases, J lost 4 bases, and 4 bases lay in between. The CDR3 has 11 residues. In germline, CDR1 is SGDLS, CDR2 YYNGEE. CDR3 sequence reads: CASSAGYGYTF. As DNA, the CDR3 is TGTGCCAGCAGCGCCGGCTATGGCTACACCTTC. The complete variable domain, with remaining parts taken from reference TRBV9 and TRBJ1-2, reads DSGVTQTPKHLITATGQRVTLRCSPRSGDLSVYWYQQSLDQGLQFLIQYYNGEERAKGNILERFSAQQFPDLHSELNLSSLELGDSALYFCASSAGYGYTFGSGTRLTVV.

The chain has TRBV2 and TRBJ1-1, with TRBD1 identical over 7 bases. Per germline, CDR1 SNHLY and CDR2 FYNNEI. This CDR3 contains 14 residues. J gave up 6 bases and V 4 bases, and 8 bases lay outside the gene matches. CDR3 bases: TGTGCCAGCAGTGTAGACAGGGTAAGCGCTGAAGCTTTCTTT. Translated, it gives CASSVDRVSAEAFF.

The chain uses TRBV19 and TRBJ2-5, with 9 bases identical to TRBD1. Germline CDR1 is LNHDA and CDR2 is SQIVND (reference sequence). J lost 5 bases, V lost 3 bases, and 10 bases had no gene match. The CDR3 has 16 amino acids. The CDR3 reads CASSILTTGGIETQYF. In DNA, the CDR3 is TGTGCCAGTAGTATCTTAACCACAGGGGGCATCGAGACCCAGTACTTC.

This sequence joins TRBV18 and TRBJ1-3; D remains unclear. The V gene's germline CDR1 is KGHSH and CDR2 LQKENI. The CDR3 totals 15 residues. V was pared by 3 bases and J by 0 bases, with 9 bases between. CDR3 residues: CASSPEPSSGNTIYF. CDR3 nucleotides: TGTGCCAGCTCACCCGAGCCTAGCTCTGGAAACACCATATATTTT. Full variable domain (rest looked up from reference TRBV18 and TRBJ1-3): NAGVMQNPRHLVRRRGQEARLRCSPMKGHSHVYWYRQLPEEGLKFMVYLQKENIIDESGMPKERFSAEFPKEGPSILRIQQVVRGDSAAYFCASSPEPSSGNTIYFGEGSWLTVV.

The chain recombines TRBV29-1 with TRBJ1-2; D unresolved. There are 12 residues in the CDR3. With 4 bases removed from V and 8 bases from J, the gap between germline ends came to 14 bases. Germline V gene sequence: CDR1 SQVTM, CDR2 ANQGSEA. The CDR3, as DNA: TGCAGCGTTGCCTCACTAAGGGAGGGCTACACCTTC. It codes for CSVASLREGYTF.

The J gene is TRBJ1-4, the V gene TRBV10-3, with D possibly being TRBD1 (6 bases). This CDR3 contains 15 residues. CDR1 is ENHRY and CDR2 is SYGVKD in the germline V gene. Trimming pared 2 bases from V and 7 bases from J, leaving 14 bases between. The CDR3 reads CAISEGGAVAEKLFF. DNA for the CDR3: TGTGCCATCAGTGAGGGGGGGGCGGTCGCTGAAAAACTGTTTTTT.

The chain uses TRBV2 and TRBJ2-7; D might be TRBD1 (6 bases). The CDR3 length is 13 residues. V shed 5 bases and J shed 4 bases, with 12 bases lying between them. Germline CDR1 and CDR2: SNHLY and FYNNEI. This chain's CDR3 is CASSSQGMYEQYF. The DNA for the CDR3 is TGTGCCAGCAGTTCGCAGGGGATGTACGAGCAGTACTTC.

This chain uses TRBV5-1 with TRBJ1-4; no definite D call. The CDR3 totals 16 residues. In germline, CDR1 is SGHRS, CDR2 YFSETQ. Deletions cut 0 bases from V and 0 bases from J, with 9 bases between. Written as DNA, the CDR3 is TGCGCCAGCAGCTTGGTGTCCGGTGCAACTAATGAAAAACTGTTTTTT. It encodes CASSLVSGATNEKLFF. The full variable domain, its missing parts supplied by reference TRBV5-1 and TRBJ1-4, is KAGVTQTPRYLIKTRGQQVTLSCSPISGHRSVSWYQQTPGQGLQFLFEYFSETQRNKGNFPGRFSGRQFSNSRSEMNVSTLELGDSALYLCASSLVSGATNEKLFFGSGTQLSVL.

The rearrangement uses TRBV2 and TRBJ1-5; 9 positions agree with TRBD1. Germline lookup yields CDR1 SNHLY and CDR2 FYNNEI. There are 14 residues in the CDR3. J was trimmed by 5 bases and V by 4 bases; bases with no gene match: 3. The CDR3 sequence is CASSAQGADQPQHF. The DNA for the CDR3 is TGTGCCAGCAGTGCACAGGGGGCAGATCAGCCCCAGCATTTT.

This clone is a singleton in its sample. The chain links TRBV7-2 to TRBJ1-6, with D unresolved. The germline V gene has CDR1 SGHTA and CDR2 FQGNSA. V was cut by 3 bases and J by 8 bases, with 11 bases left in between. The CDR3 extends over 14 amino acids. The CDR3 sequence: CASSLLLNDSPLHF. The CDR3 DNA follows: TGTGCCAGCAGCTTGTTACTGAATGATTCACCCCTCCACTTT.

This clone was detected a few times. This sequence joins TRBV28 and TRBJ1-2; the D gene is possibly TRBD1 (6 bases). CDR1 is MDHEN, CDR2 SYDVKM, per germline. This CDR3 comprises 12 residues. V shed 3 bases and J shed 7 bases, with 9 bases lying between them. The CDR3 loop is CASSFQGFGYTF. The CDR3 coding sequence is TGTGCCAGCAGTTTCCAGGGGTTTGGCTACACCTTC.

This chain uses TRBV30 with TRBJ1-6; no clear D gene. The CDR3 has 12 residues. With 3 bases removed from V and 14 bases from J, the gap between germline ends came to 14 bases. Germline lookup yields CDR1 GTSNPN and CDR2 SVGIG (reference sequence). CDR3 nucleotides: TGTGCCTGGAGGCGGACGGCCGGGGCCCTCCACTTT. Translating it yields CAWRRTAGALHF.

The chain recombines TRBV5-1 with TRBJ1-1, with D possibly TRBD1 on 5 matching bases. Trimming took off 2 bases at V and 5 bases at J, with 13 bases between the two ends. CDR1 and CDR2 from the germline V gene are SGHRS and YFSETQ. The CDR3 totals 14 residues. The CDR3 loop reads CASSLNQGGTEAFF. The CDR3 bases are TGCGCCAGCAGCTTAAACCAGGGAGGTACTGAAGCTTTCTTT.

The chain is built from TRBV6-4 and TRBJ2-3; TRBD1 might be the D (5 bases). The CDR3 consists of 14 residues. Trimming removed 2 bases from V and 3 bases from J, with 9 bases in between. The germline V gene has CDR1 MRHNA and CDR2 SNTAGT. The CDR3 sequence is CASSDPRGTDTQYF. The CDR3 nucleotides read TGTGCCAGCAGTGACCCTAGGGGTACAGATACGCAGTATTTT.